These T cell receptor beta chains were read from a single sample in a study of Ad26.COV2.S vaccination and SARS-CoV-2 variants. TCRdb keeps only in-frame clones here, not all; method: immunoSEQ multiplex PCR. The table has about 410,000 clones, less than 90% seen once. Here the sequenced sample was peripheral blood, taken in a trial of Ad26.COV2.S vaccine versus placebo. The origin of the receptors is a person between 18 and 60 years old who received the Ad26.COV2.S COVID-19 vaccine or a placebo. Each CDR3 is given with its conserved first and last residue. D genes are given only for firm matches. Expanded clones are given a class, and other clones once, few, many or no size at all.

v_call: TRBV14
d_call: .
j_call: TRBJ1-1
clone_size: .
cdr3_aa: CASSQAWTSIENTEAFF
cdr3_nt: TGTGCCAGCAGCCAAGCCTGGACATCGATTGAGAACACTGAAGCTTTCTTT

v_call: TRBV2
d_call: TRBD1
j_call: TRBJ1-6
clone_size: .
cdr3_aa: CASSRQGQNSPLHF
cdr3_nt: TGTGCCAGCAGTCGACAGGGTCAGAATTCACCCCTCCACTTT

v_call: TRBV12-3/TRBV12-4
d_call: .
j_call: TRBJ2-5
clone_size: .
cdr3_aa: CASSRQLQETQYF
cdr3_nt: TGTGCCAGCAGTCGACAGCTCCAAGAGACCCAGTACTTC

v_call: TRBV2
d_call: .
j_call: TRBJ1-6
clone_size: .
cdr3_aa: CASSEQLGKGSPLHF
cdr3_nt: TGTGCCAGCAGTGAACAGCTGGGCAAGGGGTCACCCCTCCACTTT

v_call: TRBV5-6
d_call: .
j_call: TRBJ1-3
clone_size: .
cdr3_aa: CASSLVLGNTIYF
cdr3_nt: TGTGCCAGCAGCTTGGTCTTGGGAAACACCATATATTTT

v_call: TRBV7-9
d_call: .
j_call: TRBJ1-1
clone_size: .
cdr3_aa: CASSLIRDALNTEAFF
cdr3_nt: TGTGCCAGCAGCCTCATAAGGGACGCATTGAACACTGAAGCTTTCTTT

v_call: TRBV20-1
d_call: .
j_call: TRBJ2-7
clone_size: .
cdr3_aa: CSASQGNSYEQYF
cdr3_nt: TGCAGTGCTAGTCAGGGAAACTCCTACGAGCAGTACTTC

v_call: TRBV6-9
d_call: .
j_call: TRBJ2-3
clone_size: .
cdr3_aa: CASSYSDSQTSTDTQYF
cdr3_nt: TGTGCCAGCAGTTATTCAGACAGTCAAACTAGCACAGATACGCAGTATTTT

v_call: TRBV7-9
d_call: .
j_call: TRBJ2-5
clone_size: .
cdr3_aa: CASSLFWVETQYF
cdr3_nt: TGTGCCAGCAGCTTATTTTGGGTCGAGACCCAGTACTTC

v_call: TRBV30
d_call: .
j_call: TRBJ1-6
clone_size: few
cdr3_aa: CAWGGESPLHF
cdr3_nt: TGTGCCTGGGGAGGGGAGTCACCCCTCCACTTT

v_call: TRBV27
d_call: TRBD2
j_call: TRBJ2-5
clone_size: .
cdr3_aa: CASSFYGGALETQYF
cdr3_nt: TGTGCCAGCAGTTTCTACGGGGGGGCCTTAGAGACCCAGTACTTC

v_call: TRBV11-2
d_call: TRBD1
j_call: TRBJ2-7
clone_size: .
cdr3_aa: CASSWTGGSYEQYF
cdr3_nt: TGTGCCAGCAGCTGGACAGGGGGCTCCTACGAGCAGTACTTC

v_call: TRBV11-1
d_call: .
j_call: TRBJ1-1
clone_size: .
cdr3_aa: CASSLGQGEAFF
cdr3_nt: TGTGCCAGCAGCTTAGGCCAGGGTGAAGCTTTCTTT

v_call: TRBV12-3/TRBV12-4
d_call: .
j_call: TRBJ1-5
clone_size: few
cdr3_aa: CASRLDSNQPQHF
cdr3_nt: TGTGCCAGCAGGTTAGATAGCAATCAGCCCCAGCATTTT

v_call: TRBV11-2
d_call: TRBD1
j_call: TRBJ2-7
clone_size: .
cdr3_aa: CASSQAGGYEQYF
cdr3_nt: TGTGCCAGCAGCCAGGCAGGGGGCTACGAGCAGTACTTC

v_call: TRBV4-3
d_call: .
j_call: TRBJ1-1
clone_size: .
cdr3_aa: CASSQIDREMNTEAFF
cdr3_nt: TGCGCCAGCAGCCAAATAGACCGAGAAATGAACACTGAAGCTTTCTTT

v_call: TRBV6-6
d_call: .
j_call: TRBJ2-3
clone_size: .
cdr3_aa: CASSSLDTQYF
cdr3_nt: TGTGCCAGCAGTTCTTTGGATACGCAGTATTTT

v_call: TRBV4-1
d_call: TRBD2
j_call: TRBJ2-3
clone_size: .
cdr3_aa: CASKMGGGSPDTQYF
cdr3_nt: TGCGCCAGTAAAATGGGGGGGGGTTCCCCAGATACGCAGTATTTT

v_call: TRBV4-1
d_call: TRBD1
j_call: TRBJ1-6
clone_size: .
cdr3_aa: CASSQYRDRANSPLHF
cdr3_nt: TGCGCCAGCAGCCAATACCGGGACAGGGCCAATTCACCCCTCCACTTT

v_call: TRBV6-5
d_call: TRBD1
j_call: TRBJ1-1
clone_size: .
cdr3_aa: CARLGYRGDTEAFF
cdr3_nt: TGTGCCAGACTGGGGTACAGGGGTGACACTGAAGCTTTCTTT

v_call: TRBV5-4
d_call: .
j_call: TRBJ1-5
clone_size: .
cdr3_aa: CASSSDGANSNQPQHF
cdr3_nt: TGTGCCAGCAGCTCTGACGGGGCCAATAGCAATCAGCCCCAGCATTTT

v_call: TRBV7-9
d_call: .
j_call: TRBJ1-3
clone_size: .
cdr3_aa: CASSLEAGAGNTIYF
cdr3_nt: TGTGCCAGCAGCTTAGAGGCAGGGGCTGGAAACACCATATATTTT

v_call: TRBV12-3/TRBV12-4
d_call: .
j_call: TRBJ1-1
clone_size: .
cdr3_aa: CASISDGNTEAFF
cdr3_nt: TGTGCCAGCATTTCCGACGGAAACACTGAAGCTTTCTTT

v_call: TRBV13
d_call: .
j_call: TRBJ2-4
clone_size: .
cdr3_aa: CASSGGPGNIQYF
cdr3_nt: TGTGCCAGCAGCGGAGGCCCGGGGAACATTCAGTACTTC

v_call: TRBV7-2
d_call: .
j_call: TRBJ2-7
clone_size: few
cdr3_aa: CASSLAGRSYEQYF
cdr3_nt: TGTGCCAGCAGCTTAGCGGGGCGCTCCTACGAGCAGTACTTC

v_call: TRBV5-1
d_call: .
j_call: TRBJ2-4
clone_size: .
cdr3_aa: CASSLHGGSLHKNIQYF
cdr3_nt: TGCGCCAGCAGCTTGCATGGAGGCTCCCTACATAAAAACATTCAGTACTTC

v_call: TRBV6-1
d_call: .
j_call: TRBJ1-1
clone_size: .
cdr3_aa: CASSEGQATLMNTEAFF
cdr3_nt: TGTGCCAGCAGTGAAGGACAGGCTACCTTAATGAACACTGAAGCTTTCTTT

v_call: TRBV6-5
d_call: TRBD1
j_call: TRBJ2-3
clone_size: .
cdr3_aa: CASSYSPGTGTDTQYF
cdr3_nt: TGTGCCAGCAGTTACTCTCCCGGGACAGGCACAGATACGCAGTATTTT

v_call: TRBV7-9
d_call: TRBD1
j_call: TRBJ2-1
clone_size: .
cdr3_aa: CASSLVGQGVDEQFF
cdr3_nt: TGTGCCAGCAGCTTGGTGGGACAGGGGGTCGATGAGCAGTTCTTC

v_call: TRBV6-5
d_call: TRBD1
j_call: TRBJ2-2
clone_size: .
cdr3_aa: CASTPTRQGTGELFF
cdr3_nt: TGTGCCAGCACCCCGACAAGACAGGGGACCGGGGAGCTGTTTTTT

v_call: TRBV4-1
d_call: TRBD2
j_call: TRBJ2-2
clone_size: .
cdr3_aa: CASSRLTSGRNTGELFF
cdr3_nt: TGCGCCAGCAGCCGATTGACTAGCGGGCGGAACACCGGGGAGCTGTTTTTT

v_call: TRBV19
d_call: .
j_call: TRBJ1-1
clone_size: .
cdr3_aa: CASSLQGSNTEAFF
cdr3_nt: TGTGCCAGTAGTTTACAGGGATCGAACACTGAAGCTTTCTTT

v_call: TRBV3-1/TRBV3-2
d_call: .
j_call: TRBJ2-1
clone_size: .
cdr3_aa: CASSQDSWVKGGGPSYNEQFF
cdr3_nt: TGTGCCAGCAGCCAAGATTCCTGGGTCAAAGGCGGGGGCCCTTCCTACAATGAGCAGTTCTTC

v_call: TRBV19
d_call: .
j_call: TRBJ2-5
clone_size: .
cdr3_aa: CASSIGTQETQYF
cdr3_nt: TGTGCCAGTAGTATAGGGACTCAAGAGACCCAGTACTTC

v_call: TRBV6-4
d_call: .
j_call: TRBJ1-2
clone_size: .
cdr3_aa: CASSDGPNYGYTF
cdr3_nt: TGTGCCAGCAGTGACGGACCAAACTATGGCTACACCTTC

v_call: TRBV3-1/TRBV3-2
d_call: .
j_call: TRBJ2-1
clone_size: .
cdr3_aa: CASSQDMAHEQFF
cdr3_nt: TGTGCCAGCAGCCAAGATATGGCCCATGAGCAGTTCTTC

v_call: TRBV27
d_call: .
j_call: TRBJ1-5
clone_size: .
cdr3_aa: CASSLGYSNQPQHF
cdr3_nt: TGTGCCAGCAGTTTGGGGTATAGCAATCAGCCCCAGCATTTT

v_call: TRBV7-9
d_call: TRBD1
j_call: TRBJ1-2
clone_size: .
cdr3_aa: CASSLPAGGGYTF
cdr3_nt: TGTGCCAGCAGCCTTCCGGCAGGGGGTGGCTACACCTTC

v_call: TRBV6-2/TRBV6-3
d_call: TRBD1
j_call: TRBJ1-1
clone_size: .
cdr3_aa: CASSYLSGGRRAFF
cdr3_nt: TGTGCCAGCAGTTACTTGTCAGGGGGCAGGAGGGCTTTCTTT

v_call: TRBV7-9
d_call: .
j_call: TRBJ2-7
clone_size: few
cdr3_aa: CASSRSYEQYF
cdr3_nt: TGTGCCAGCAGCCGTTCCTACGAGCAGTACTTC

v_call: TRBV7-8
d_call: .
j_call: TRBJ2-6
clone_size: .
cdr3_aa: CASSLIVSGANVLTF
cdr3_nt: TGTGCCAGCAGCTTAATTGTCTCTGGGGCCAACGTCCTGACTTTC

v_call: TRBV5-5
d_call: TRBD1
j_call: TRBJ2-1
clone_size: .
cdr3_aa: CASRYRGQSYNEQFF
cdr3_nt: TGTGCCAGCAGATACAGGGGGCAAAGTTACAATGAGCAGTTCTTC

v_call: TRBV3-1/TRBV3-2
d_call: .
j_call: TRBJ1-2
clone_size: .
cdr3_aa: CASSPEQVFRYGYTF
cdr3_nt: TGTGCCAGCAGCCCCGAGCAGGTATTCAGATATGGCTACACCTTC

v_call: TRBV11-1
d_call: .
j_call: TRBJ2-1
clone_size: few
cdr3_aa: CASSPRGNYNEQFF
cdr3_nt: TGTGCCAGCAGCCCCCGGGGGAACTACAATGAGCAGTTCTTC

v_call: TRBV4-1
d_call: .
j_call: TRBJ1-2
clone_size: once
cdr3_aa: CASSPRQVTGWVGGYTF
cdr3_nt: TGCGCCAGCAGCCCCAGACAGGTCACAGGGTGGGTTGGAGGCTACACCTTC

v_call: TRBV12-5
d_call: .
j_call: TRBJ1-1
clone_size: .
cdr3_aa: CASGLSAGTEAFF
cdr3_nt: TGTGCTAGTGGTTTGTCGGCTGGGACTGAAGCTTTCTTT

v_call: TRBV5-6
d_call: .
j_call: TRBJ2-1
clone_size: .
cdr3_aa: CASSFGPLKNNEQFF
cdr3_nt: TGTGCCAGCAGCTTCGGACCGTTGAAGAACAATGAGCAGTTCTTC

v_call: TRBV2
d_call: TRBD2
j_call: TRBJ2-7
clone_size: .
cdr3_aa: CASSDGTSGPYEQYF
cdr3_nt: TGTGCCAGCAGCGACGGGACTAGCGGGCCCTACGAGCAGTACTTC

v_call: TRBV6-5
d_call: .
j_call: TRBJ1-2
clone_size: .
cdr3_aa: CASSSRSRGYTF
cdr3_nt: TGTGCCAGCAGTTCGCGGAGCCGTGGCTACACCTTC

v_call: TRBV7-8
d_call: TRBD1
j_call: TRBJ1-5
clone_size: .
cdr3_aa: CASSLEGGGNQPQHF
cdr3_nt: TGTGCCAGCAGCTTAGAAGGGGGCGGCAATCAGCCCCAGCATTTT

v_call: TRBV10-3
d_call: TRBD1
j_call: TRBJ2-2
clone_size: .
cdr3_aa: CATSGTGTTGELFF
cdr3_nt: TGTGCCACGTCTGGGACAGGGACCACCGGGGAGCTGTTTTTT

v_call: TRBV3-1/TRBV3-2
d_call: .
j_call: TRBJ1-1
clone_size: few
cdr3_aa: CASSQERGGTEAFF
cdr3_nt: TGTGCCAGCAGCCAAGAAAGGGGGGGCACTGAAGCTTTCTTT

v_call: TRBV5-4
d_call: TRBD1
j_call: TRBJ2-7
clone_size: .
cdr3_aa: CASSSPNDRGASYEQYF
cdr3_nt: TGTGCCAGCAGCTCCCCAAATGACAGGGGGGCCTCCTACGAGCAGTACTTC